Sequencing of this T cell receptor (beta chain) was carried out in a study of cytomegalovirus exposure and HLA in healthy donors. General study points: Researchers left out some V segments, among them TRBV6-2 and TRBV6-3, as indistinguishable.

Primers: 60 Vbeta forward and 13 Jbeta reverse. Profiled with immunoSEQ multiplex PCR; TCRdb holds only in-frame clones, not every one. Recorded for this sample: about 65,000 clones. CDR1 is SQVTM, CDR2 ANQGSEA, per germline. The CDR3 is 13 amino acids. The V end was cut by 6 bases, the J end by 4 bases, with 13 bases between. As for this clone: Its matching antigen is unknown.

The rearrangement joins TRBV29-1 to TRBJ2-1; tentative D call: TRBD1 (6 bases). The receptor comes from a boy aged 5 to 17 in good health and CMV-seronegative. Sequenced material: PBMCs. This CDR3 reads CSVGQTGYNEQFF. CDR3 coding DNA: TGCAGCGTCGGGCAAACAGGGTACAATGAGCAGTTCTTC.